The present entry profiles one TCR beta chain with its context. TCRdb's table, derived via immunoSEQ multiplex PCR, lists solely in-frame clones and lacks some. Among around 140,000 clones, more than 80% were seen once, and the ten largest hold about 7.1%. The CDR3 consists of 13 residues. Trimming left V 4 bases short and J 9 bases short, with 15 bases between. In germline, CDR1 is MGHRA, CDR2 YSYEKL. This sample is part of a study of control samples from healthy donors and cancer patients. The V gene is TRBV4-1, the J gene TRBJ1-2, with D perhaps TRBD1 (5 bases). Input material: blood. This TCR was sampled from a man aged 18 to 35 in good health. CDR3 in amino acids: CASSRHGTGRYTF. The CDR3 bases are TGCGCCAGCAGCCGACACGGGACGGGTCGCTACACCTTC.